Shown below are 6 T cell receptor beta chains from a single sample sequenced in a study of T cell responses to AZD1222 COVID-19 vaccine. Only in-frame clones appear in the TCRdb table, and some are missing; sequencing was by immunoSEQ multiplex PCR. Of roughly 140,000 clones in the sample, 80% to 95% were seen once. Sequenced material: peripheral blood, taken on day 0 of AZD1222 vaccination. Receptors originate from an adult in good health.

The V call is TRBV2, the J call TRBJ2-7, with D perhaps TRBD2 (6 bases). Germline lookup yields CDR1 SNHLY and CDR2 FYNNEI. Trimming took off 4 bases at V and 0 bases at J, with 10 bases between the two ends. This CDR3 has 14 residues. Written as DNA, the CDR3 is TGTGCCAGCAGTGGGGGGGTCGGCTCCTACGAGCAGTACTTC. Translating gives CASSGGVGSYEQYF.

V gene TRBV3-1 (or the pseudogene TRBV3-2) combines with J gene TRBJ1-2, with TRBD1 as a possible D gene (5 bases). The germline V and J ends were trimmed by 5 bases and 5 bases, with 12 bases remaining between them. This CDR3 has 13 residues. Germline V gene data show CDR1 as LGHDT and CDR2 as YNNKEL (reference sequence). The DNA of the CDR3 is TGTGCCAGCAGCTCGGAACGACAGTATGGCTACACCTTC. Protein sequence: CASSSERQYGYTF.

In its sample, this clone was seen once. This CDR3 reads CASSQGEDTQYF. The CDR3 DNA is TGTGCCAGCAGCCAGGGGGAGGATACGCAGTATTTT. The rearrangement links TRBV7-3 to TRBJ2-3, with 7 bases matching TRBD1. The CDR3 has 12 amino acids. Looked up from germline, CDR1 is SGHTA and CDR2 is FQGTGA. Trimming took 5 bases from V and 6 from J; bases not matched to a gene: 2. Complete variable domain (other parts from reference TRBV7-3 and TRBJ2-3): GAGVSQTPSNKVTEKGKYVELRCDPISGHTALYWYRQSLGQGPEFLIYFQGTGAADDSGLPNDRFFAVRPEGSVSTLKIQRTERGDSAVYLCASSQGEDTQYFGPGTRLTVL.

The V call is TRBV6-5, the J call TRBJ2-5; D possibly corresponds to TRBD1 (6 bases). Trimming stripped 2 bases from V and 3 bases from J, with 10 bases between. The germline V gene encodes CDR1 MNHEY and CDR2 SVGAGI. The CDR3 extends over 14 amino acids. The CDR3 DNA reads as TGTGCCAGCAGTTACCAGGACAGCAAAGAGACCCAGTACTTC. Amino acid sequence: CASSYQDSKETQYF.

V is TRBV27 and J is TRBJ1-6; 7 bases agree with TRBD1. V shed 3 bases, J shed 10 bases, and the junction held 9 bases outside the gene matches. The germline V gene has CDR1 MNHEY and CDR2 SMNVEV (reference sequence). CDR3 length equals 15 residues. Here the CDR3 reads CASSLSAGGTSPLHF. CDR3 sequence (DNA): TGTGCCAGCAGTTTGTCGGCAGGGGGTACATCACCCCTCCACTTT.

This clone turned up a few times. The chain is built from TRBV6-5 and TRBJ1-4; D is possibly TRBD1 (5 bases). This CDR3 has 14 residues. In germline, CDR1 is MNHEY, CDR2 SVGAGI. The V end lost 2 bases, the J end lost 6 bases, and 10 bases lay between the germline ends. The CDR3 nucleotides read TGTGCCAGCAGTTACGTTGGGACGGATGAAAAACTGTTTTTT. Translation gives CASSYVGTDEKLFF.